This is a list of T cell receptor beta chains from one sample in a study of blood T cell repertoires in COVID-19. The assay was immunoSEQ multiplex PCR, and TCRdb's table has in-frame clones only and misses some. The sample has hundreds of thousands of clones; about 85% are singletons. What was sequenced was PBMCs or T cells enriched from blood (not recorded which). The source is a woman aged 45-60 years who had recovered from COVID-19. CDR3s include the opening cysteine and the closing phenylalanine or tryptophan. D genes are given only for firm matches. Only some rows state a clone size, as once, few, many or a class for expanded clones.

V gene	clone size	D gene	J gene	CDR3 protein
TRBV30	few	TRBD1	TRBJ1-5	CAWRRTGDNQPQHF
TRBV12-3/TRBV12-4	.	.	TRBJ1-4	CASSPIRDSKLFF
TRBV6-2/TRBV6-3	once	TRBD1	TRBJ1-5	CASSFGQVAQPQHF
TRBV12-3/TRBV12-4	.	.	TRBJ2-5	CASSLQDQETQYF
TRBV5-5	.	.	TRBJ1-1	CASSLARLNTEAFF
TRBV5-1	.	.	TRBJ2-1	CASSFDSNLNEQFF
TRBV2	.	TRBD1	TRBJ2-5	CASSRTGGQETQYF
TRBV6-5	.	TRBD2	TRBJ2-3	CASTGGSVGDTQYF
TRBV18	.	TRBD2	TRBJ2-1	CASSPLSSGSSYNEQFF
TRBV19	once	TRBD1	TRBJ1-1	CASSISTGGGADEAFF
TRBV30	.	.	TRBJ1-1	CAWSARNVAFF
TRBV29-1	once	.	TRBJ2-7	CSVVLGVDEQYF
TRBV3-1/TRBV3-2	few	.	TRBJ1-1	CASSQDSRGNTEAFF
TRBV11-2	.	TRBD2	TRBJ2-1	CASSLAGGKYNEQFF
TRBV7-8	.	TRBD1	TRBJ1-5	CASSFGQGAYSNQPQHF
TRBV9	.	.	TRBJ2-7	CASSGGLFAYEQYF
TRBV6-5	once	.	TRBJ1-5	CASSPGRDQPQHF
TRBV18	once	.	TRBJ1-3	CASSPPPPGSGNTIYF
TRBV27	.	.	TRBJ1-6	CASSSQQGLSYNSPLHF
TRBV18	.	.	TRBJ1-1	CASSNDRYTEAFF
TRBV25-1	.	.	TRBJ2-5	CASSEWAVGAEETQYF
TRBV12-3/TRBV12-4	.	.	TRBJ2-3	CASSLFQGEAQYF
TRBV10-3	many	TRBD2	TRBJ2-1	CAISESGTTSGSFNEQFF
TRBV5-4	.	TRBD1	TRBJ2-3	CASSRGPLSGTDTQYF
TRBV29-1	.	TRBD1	TRBJ2-7	CSVLRGQAGEQYF
TRBV7-3	.	.	TRBJ2-2	CASSLSMNTGELFF
TRBV19	.	.	TRBJ1-1	CATRQVTEAFF
TRBV6-1	.	TRBD1	TRBJ1-6	CASSDFEKTGVNSPLHF
TRBV7-8	once	.	TRBJ1-2	CASSLSGQVYGYTF
TRBV10-1	.	.	TRBJ1-5	CASSLDRNQPQHF